These 17 T cell receptor beta chains came from one sample sequenced in a study of blood T cell repertoires in COVID-19. Produced via immunoSEQ multiplex PCR; TCRdb's table is partial and in-frame only. This repertoire shows over 150,000 clones, 88% found once; its top ten account for roughly 1.9%. The sample comprised peripheral blood. The receptor set was obtained from a man aged 50-59 years who had recovered from COVID-19.

This chain uses TRBV9 with TRBJ1-2; the D gene is possibly TRBD1 (5 bases). Trimming took off 3 bases at V and 2 bases at J, with 17 bases between the two ends. The CDR3 is 16 residues long. Germline assignment: CDR1 SGDLS and CDR2 YYNGEE. CDR3 sequence reads: CASSDPKDGQNYGYTF. The CDR3 DNA reads as TGTGCCAGCAGCGATCCAAAGGATGGACAAAACTATGGCTACACCTTC.

The chain recombines TRBV3-1 (or the pseudogene TRBV3-2) with TRBJ2-7, with TRBD2 matching over 9 bases. This CDR3 contains 15 residues. Germline trimming cut 3 bases from V and 2 bases from J; bases unmatched to any gene: 5. From germline, CDR1 is LGHDT and CDR2 YNNKEL (reference sequence). The CDR3 is CASSHPGTSPYEQYF. As DNA, the CDR3 is TGTGCCAGCAGCCATCCCGGGACTAGCCCCTACGAGCAGTACTTC.

This clone has a single count. The chain recombines TRBV28 with TRBJ2-5; D is perhaps TRBD2 (7 bases). The germline V and J ends were trimmed by 3 bases and 5 bases, with 16 bases remaining between them. The CDR3 runs 15 residues. Germline-derived CDR1 and CDR2 are MDHEN and SYDVKM. CDR3 in amino acids: CASSFRGPREETQYF. The CDR3 DNA sequence: TGTGCCAGCAGTTTTCGGGGGCCGCGGGAGGAGACCCAGTACTTC.

The chain recombines TRBV28 with TRBJ1-6; 7 bases match TRBD1. V dropped 6 bases and J dropped 8; count of bases not matched to a gene: 10. The CDR3 has 15 amino acids. Per the germline V gene, CDR1 is MDHEN and CDR2 is SYDVKM. CDR3 nucleotide sequence: TGTGCCAGCAGATTACCGGGACAGAACTATTCACCCCTCCACTTT. Its translation is CASRLPGQNYSPLHF.

The J gene is TRBJ1-2, the V gene TRBV19, with 7 bases fitting TRBD1. The CDR3 consists of 13 residues. The ends lost 4 bases at V and 3 bases at J; junction bases unmatched: 2. The germline CDR1 and CDR2 sequences are LNHDA and SQIVND (reference sequence). The CDR3 coding sequence is TGTGCCAGTAGTACACAGGGGTACTATGGCTACACCTTC. This gives the protein CASSTQGYYGYTF. Full variable domain (missing parts from reference TRBV19 and TRBJ1-2): DGGITQSPKYLFRKEGQNVTLSCEQNLNHDAMYWYRQDPGQGLRLIYYSQIVNDFQKGDIAEGYSVSREKKESFPLTVTSAQKNPTAFYLCASSTQGYYGYTFGSGTRLTVV.

The DNA for the CDR3 is TGCGCCAGCAGCTCTGGCGGCGGCTCCTACGAGCAGTACTTC. It yields the protein CASSSGGGSYEQYF. The chain carries TRBV5-1 and TRBJ2-7; unclear D gene. V was shortened by 3 bases and J by 0 bases, with 10 bases between the two germline ends. This CDR3 comprises 14 residues. CDR1 is SGHRS and CDR2 is YFSETQ in the germline V gene.

The genes are TRBV9 and TRBJ1-2, with unresolved D. Germline loops: CDR1 SGDLS, CDR2 YYNGEE. The germline V and J ends were trimmed by 1 base and 6 bases, with 10 bases remaining between them. The CDR3 is 13 amino acids. Here the CDR3 reads CASSVNLANGYTF. CDR3 bases: TGTGCCAGCAGCGTAAATCTTGCTAATGGCTACACCTTC.

The table lists this clone with a count of one. The chain joins TRBV2 to TRBJ2-3, with 7 positions matching TRBD2. In germline, CDR1 is SNHLY, CDR2 FYNNEI. V lost 6 bases to trimming and J lost 4 bases; unmatched junction nucleotides: 7. This CDR3 is 14 amino acids long. The CDR3 reads CASRIGRVADTQYF. The CDR3 DNA reads TGTGCCAGCAGAATAGGGAGGGTTGCAGATACGCAGTATTTT.

V usage is TRBV7-9 and J usage is TRBJ2-7, with D maybe TRBD1 (6 bases). CDR3 length: 13 amino acids. The V gene lost 6 bases and the J gene lost 5 bases, with 14 bases spanning the gap. The germline V gene encodes CDR1 SEHNR and CDR2 FQNEAQ (reference sequence). The CDR3, as DNA: TGTGCCAGCAGTGGTACAGGGTTCCACGAGCAGTACTTC. It codes for CASSGTGFHEQYF.

V gene TRBV6-2 or TRBV6-3 combines with J gene TRBJ2-5, with 7 nucleotides matching TRBD2. CDR3 length: 16 amino acids. Trimming removed 4 bases from V and 0 bases from J; junction bases left unmatched: 8. Germline CDR1 is MNHEY and CDR2 is SVGEGT. CDR3 nucleotide sequence: TGTGCCAGCAGTTCTTGGCAGCGGGGTTACCAAGAGACCCAGTACTTC. This translates into CASSSWQRGYQETQYF.

The chain carries TRBV27 and TRBJ2-7, with 7 bases lining up with TRBD1. The trim removed 5 bases at V and 4 bases at J, leaving 14 bases unmatched. The germline V gene encodes CDR1 MNHEY and CDR2 SMNVEV (reference sequence). CDR3 length: 16 amino acids. The CDR3 nucleotides are TGTGCCAGCAGTAGGGCCGGCAGGGGGTTTTCGTACGAGCAGTACTTC. Translated: CASSRAGRGFSYEQYF.

CDR3 sequence (DNA): TGTGCCAGCAGCAAGGGACACCCGAACACTGAAGCTTTCTTT. Protein sequence: CASSKGHPNTEAFF. The rearrangement joins TRBV5-6 to TRBJ1-1; D might be TRBD1 (6 bases). The length of the CDR3 is 14 residues. V lost 4 bases to trimming and J lost 1 base, with 11 bases between them. Germline values: CDR1 SGHDT, CDR2 YYEEEE.

V and J are TRBV7-2 and TRBJ2-1; 8 positions match TRBD1. Germline V gene lookup returns CDR1 SGHTA and CDR2 FQGNSA. The length of the CDR3 is 13 residues. The ends lost 3 bases at V and 10 bases at J; junction bases unmatched: 5. The CDR3: CASSLDRVREQFF. The CDR3 DNA sequence: TGTGCCAGCAGCTTGGACAGGGTCCGGGAGCAGTTCTTC. Full variable domain (outside the CDR3, taken from reference TRBV7-2 and TRBJ2-1): GAGVSQSPSNKVTEKGKDVELRCDPISGHTALYWYRQSLGQGLEFLIYFQGNSAPDKSGLPSDRFSAERTGGSVSTLTIQRTQQEDSAVYLCASSLDRVREQFFGPGTRLTVL.

The V call is TRBV6-2 or TRBV6-3, the J call TRBJ2-1; the match to TRBD1 covers 10 bases. Per the germline V gene, CDR1 is MNHEY and CDR2 is SVGEGT. V lost 2 bases and J lost 6; bases outside the gene matches: 4. This CDR3 region has 15 residues. Written as DNA, the CDR3 is TGTGCCAGCAGTTACGGGACAGGGGTTTTCAATGAGCAGTTCTTC. Translated, it gives CASSYGTGVFNEQFF.

This clone was observed a single time. J is TRBJ2-5 and V is TRBV23-1; D might be TRBD1 (5 bases). TRBV23-1 is classed as an ORF, of uncertain function. The CDR3 is 16 amino acids. The ends were cut back, 0 bases at V and 0 bases at J, with 11 bases in the middle. The CDR3 is CASSQSGAPDQETQYF. In DNA form, the CDR3 reads TGCGCCAGCAGTCAATCTGGGGCCCCCGACCAAGAGACCCAGTACTTC.

This rearrangement joins TRBV19 to TRBJ2-3, with TRBD2 matching over 8 bases. The trim removed 5 bases at V and 4 bases at J, leaving 2 bases unmatched. This CDR3 has 13 amino acids. Germline V gene sequence: CDR1 LNHDA, CDR2 SQIVND (reference sequence). This CDR3 reads CASSPGGPDTQYF. The DNA of the CDR3 is TGTGCCAGTAGTCCGGGGGGGCCAGATACGCAGTATTTT.

The CDR3 nucleotides read TGTGCCAGCTCACCAGAGACAGGACCCAGCTATGGCTACACCTTC. It encodes CASSPETGPSYGYTF. V is TRBV18 and J is TRBJ1-2, with D possibly being TRBD1 (6 bases). Germline V gives CDR1 KGHSH, CDR2 LQKENI. V lost 2 bases to trimming and J lost 4 bases, with 14 bases between them. The CDR3 length is 15 residues.